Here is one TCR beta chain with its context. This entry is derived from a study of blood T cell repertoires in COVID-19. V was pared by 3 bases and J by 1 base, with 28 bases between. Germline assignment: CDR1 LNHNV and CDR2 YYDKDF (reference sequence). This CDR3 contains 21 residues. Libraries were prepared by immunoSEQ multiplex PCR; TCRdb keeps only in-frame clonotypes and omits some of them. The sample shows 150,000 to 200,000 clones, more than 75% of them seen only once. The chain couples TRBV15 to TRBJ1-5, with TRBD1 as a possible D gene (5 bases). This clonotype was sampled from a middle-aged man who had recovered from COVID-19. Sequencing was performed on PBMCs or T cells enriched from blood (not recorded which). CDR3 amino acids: CATSRNLPTDSSGGSNQPQHF. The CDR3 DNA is TGTGCCACCAGCAGGAACCTCCCTACCGACAGTTCGGGCGGAAGCAATCAGCCCCAGCATTTT.